Detailed here is one T cell receptor (beta chain). The antigen is unknown. The CDR3 loop spans 13 amino acids. Trimming took 5 bases from V and 3 from J, leaving 11 bases between them. Germline V gene lookup returns CDR1 SGHVS and CDR2 FQNEAQ. This sample was included in a study of T cell responses to AZD1222 COVID-19 vaccine. Study results and caveats: With dominance at 160-218 and 743-854, vaccine-associated CD4 TCRs spanned spike. Seropositive at baseline were only a handful of AZD1222 recipients.

Repertoires were generated with immunoSEQ multiplex PCR, while TCRdb's copy carries only in-frame clones and drops some. The sample lists about 15,000 clones, 88% occurring once. This sequence joins TRBV7-8 and TRBJ2-7; tentatively, D is TRBD2 (5 bases). The starting material was peripheral blood, obtained 28 days after the second AZD1222 dose. The TCR originated in an adult who received the AZD1222 COVID-19 vaccine. Written as DNA, the CDR3 is TGTGCCAGCAGCCATATAGAGGGCTACGAGCAGTACTTC. Translation gives CASSHIEGYEQYF.